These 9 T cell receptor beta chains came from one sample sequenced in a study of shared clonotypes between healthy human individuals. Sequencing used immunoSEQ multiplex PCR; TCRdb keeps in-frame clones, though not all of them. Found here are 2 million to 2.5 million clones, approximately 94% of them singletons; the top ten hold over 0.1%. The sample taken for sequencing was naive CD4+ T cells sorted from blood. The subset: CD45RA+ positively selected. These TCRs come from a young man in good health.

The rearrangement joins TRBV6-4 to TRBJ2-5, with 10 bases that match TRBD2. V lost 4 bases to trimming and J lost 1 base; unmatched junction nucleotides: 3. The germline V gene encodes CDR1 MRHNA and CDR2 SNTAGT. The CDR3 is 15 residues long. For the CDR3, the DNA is TGTGCCAGCAGTGCTAGCGGGGGAACCCAAGAGACCCAGTACTTC. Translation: CASSASGGTQETQYF.

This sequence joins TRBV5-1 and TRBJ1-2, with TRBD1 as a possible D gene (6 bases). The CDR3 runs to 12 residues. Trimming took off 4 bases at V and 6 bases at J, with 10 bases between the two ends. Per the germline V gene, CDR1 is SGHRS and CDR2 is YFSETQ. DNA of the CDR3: TGCGCCAGCAGCGCAGGGGCGAATGGCTACACCTTC. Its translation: CASSAGANGYTF.

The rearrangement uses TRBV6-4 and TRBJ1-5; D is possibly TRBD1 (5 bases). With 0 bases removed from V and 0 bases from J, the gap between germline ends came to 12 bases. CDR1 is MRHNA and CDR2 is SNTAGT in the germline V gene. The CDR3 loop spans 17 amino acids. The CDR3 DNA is TGTGCCAGCAGTGACTCGGGGCAGATCTATAGCAATCAGCCCCAGCATTTT. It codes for CASSDSGQIYSNQPQHF.

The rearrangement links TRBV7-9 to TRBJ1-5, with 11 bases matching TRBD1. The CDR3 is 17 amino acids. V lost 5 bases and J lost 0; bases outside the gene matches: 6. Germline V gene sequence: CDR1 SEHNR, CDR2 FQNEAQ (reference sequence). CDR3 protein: CASSPWTGGGSNQPQHF. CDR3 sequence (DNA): TGTGCCAGCAGCCCCTGGACAGGGGGCGGTAGCAATCAGCCCCAGCATTTT.

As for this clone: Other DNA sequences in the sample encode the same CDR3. As DNA, the CDR3 is TGCGCCAGCAGCTCGGGCCAAGCGCAAGAGACCCAGTACTTC. It yields the protein CASSSGQAQETQYF. V is TRBV5-1 and J is TRBJ2-5, with unresolved D. The CDR3 is made up of 14 amino acids. The germline V gene has CDR1 SGHRS and CDR2 YFSETQ. V lost 3 bases and J 2 bases, leaving 11 bases between the germline ends.

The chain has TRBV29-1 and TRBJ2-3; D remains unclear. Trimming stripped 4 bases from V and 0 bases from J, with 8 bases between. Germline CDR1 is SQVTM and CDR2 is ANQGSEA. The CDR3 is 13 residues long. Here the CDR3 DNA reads TGCAGCGTTGTGGGCAGCAGCACAGATACGCAGTATTTT. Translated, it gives CSVVGSSTDTQYF.

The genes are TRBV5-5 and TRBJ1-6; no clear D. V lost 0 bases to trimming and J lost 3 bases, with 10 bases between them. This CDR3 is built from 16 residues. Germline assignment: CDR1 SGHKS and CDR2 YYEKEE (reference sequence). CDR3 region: CASSLEGSIYNSPLHF. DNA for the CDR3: TGTGCCAGCAGCTTGGAGGGCAGCATCTATAATTCACCCCTCCACTTT.

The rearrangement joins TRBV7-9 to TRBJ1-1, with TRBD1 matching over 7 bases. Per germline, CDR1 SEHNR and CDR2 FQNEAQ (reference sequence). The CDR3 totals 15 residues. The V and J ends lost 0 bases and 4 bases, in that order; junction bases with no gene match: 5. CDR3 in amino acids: CASSLAGGRSTEAFF. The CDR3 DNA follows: TGTGCCAGCAGCTTAGCAGGGGGCAGGAGCACTGAAGCTTTCTTT.

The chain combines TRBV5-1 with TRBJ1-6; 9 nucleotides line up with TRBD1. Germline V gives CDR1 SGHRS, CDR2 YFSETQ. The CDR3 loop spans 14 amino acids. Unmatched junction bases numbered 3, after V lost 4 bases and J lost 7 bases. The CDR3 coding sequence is TGCGCCAGCAGCAACGGACAGGGGAATTCACCCCTCCACTTT. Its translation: CASSNGQGNSPLHF.